Presented here are 10 T cell receptor beta chains from one specimen sequenced in a study of blood T cell repertoires in COVID-19. Assay: immunoSEQ multiplex PCR; the TCRdb copy retains only in-frame clones and omits some. The sample holds about 180,000 clones, about 81% seen once. The source material was peripheral blood. These receptors came from a woman of 80 years or more with COVID-19, enrolled during active disease.

The chain recombines TRBV5-1 with TRBJ2-5, with D tentatively TRBD2 (6 bases). V gave up 2 bases and J gave up 2 bases, with 7 bases separating them. This CDR3 spans 13 amino acids. The germline gives CDR1 SGHRS, CDR2 YFSETQ. The CDR3 coding sequence is TGCGCCAGCAGCTTTAGCGGACAAGAGACCCAGTACTTC. Residues: CASSFSGQETQYF.

The J gene is TRBJ2-1, the V gene TRBV19; D might be TRBD1 (5 bases). The CDR3 contains 15 residues. The germline V and J ends were trimmed by 5 bases and 9 bases, with 20 bases remaining between them. Germline values: CDR1 LNHDA, CDR2 SQIVND (reference sequence). CDR3 loop: CASSRTPQGSGEQFF. The CDR3 DNA reads TGTGCCAGTAGTCGAACCCCGCAGGGCTCCGGTGAGCAGTTCTTC. Combining the CDR3 with reference TRBV19 and TRBJ2-1 gives the whole variable domain DGGITQSPKYLFRKEGQNVTLSCEQNLNHDAMYWYRQDPGQGLRLIYYSQIVNDFQKGDIAEGYSVSREKKESFPLTVTSAQKNPTAFYLCASSRTPQGSGEQFFGPGTRLTVL.

V is TRBV7-2 and J is TRBJ1-2; 8 bases are shared with TRBD1. The V segment lost 5 bases and the J segment 3 bases; nucleotides outside the gene matches: 5. Per the germline V gene, CDR1 is SGHTA and CDR2 is FQGNSA. This CDR3 contains 14 residues. The CDR3 spells CASSLQGGYYGYTF. The DNA for the CDR3 is TGTGCCAGCAGCCTACAGGGGGGTTACTATGGCTACACCTTC. The whole variable domain, filled in from reference TRBV7-2 and TRBJ1-2, reads GAGVSQSPSNKVTEKGKDVELRCDPISGHTALYWYRQSLGQGLEFLIYFQGNSAPDKSGLPSDRFSAERTGGSVSTLTIQRTQQEDSAVYLCASSLQGGYYGYTFGSGTRLTVV.

The V and J genes are TRBV6-5 and TRBJ2-7, with a weak D call TRBD1 (6 bases). This CDR3 contains 15 residues. The germline V gene has CDR1 MNHEY and CDR2 SVGAGI. The germline V and J ends were trimmed by 6 bases and 1 base, with 16 bases remaining between them. CDR3 region: CASSSRQASSYEQYF. The CDR3 DNA is TGTGCCAGCAGCTCCCGACAGGCCTCTTCCTACGAGCAGTACTTC.

V gene TRBV6-1 combines with J gene TRBJ2-3, with a tentative D call TRBD2 (7 bases). The V gene lost 3 bases and the J gene lost 1 base, with 14 bases spanning the gap. This CDR3 region has 16 residues. CDR1 and CDR2 (germline): MNHNS, SASEGT. The DNA of the CDR3 is TGTGCCAGCAGTGAGTCACAGGGAGGGGGCACAGATACGCAGTATTTT. This sequence encodes CASSESQGGGTDTQYF.

The rearrangement links TRBV7-9 to TRBJ2-7, with 8 bases lining up with TRBD1. This CDR3 has 15 amino acids. Germline V CDR1 and CDR2: SEHNR, FQNEAQ (reference sequence). With 1 base clipped from V and 2 bases from J, the junction kept 4 bases outside the gene matches. The CDR3 sequence: CASSLVTGGPYEQYF. DNA for the CDR3: TGTGCCAGCAGCTTAGTTACAGGGGGTCCCTACGAGCAGTACTTC.

V usage is TRBV4-1 and J usage is TRBJ2-1, with D possibly being TRBD1 (7 bases). The ends were cut back, 0 bases at V and 0 bases at J, with 24 bases in the middle. This CDR3 is built from 21 residues. Germline CDR1 MGHRA, CDR2 YSYEKL. This CDR3 is CASSQDELDRLAPSSYNEQFF. The CDR3 nucleotides are TGCGCCAGCAGCCAAGATGAATTGGACAGGCTAGCGCCGAGCTCCTACAATGAGCAGTTCTTC.

This clone was detected only once. V usage is TRBV7-9 and J usage is TRBJ2-1, with D maybe TRBD2 (5 bases). CDR1 and CDR2 from the germline V gene are SEHNR and FQNEAQ (reference sequence). V shed 5 bases and J shed 8 bases, with 19 bases lying between them. The CDR3 runs 15 residues. CDR3 nucleotides: TGTGCCAGCAGCCCAATACTAGTCCAGTACTATGAGCAGTTCTTC. Protein: CASSPILVQYYEQFF.

The genes are TRBV30 and TRBJ2-1, with 14 nucleotides matching TRBD2. Per germline, CDR1 GTSNPN and CDR2 SVGIG (reference sequence). V was pared by 3 bases and J by 4 bases, with 2 bases of the junction left unmatched. The length of the CDR3 is 15 residues. DNA of the CDR3: TGTGCCTGGAGGCGGACTAGCGGGGGGTACAATGAGCAGTTCTTC. This encodes CAWRRTSGGYNEQFF.

The rearrangement links TRBV9 to TRBJ2-5, with 12 bases identical to TRBD2. Germline loops: CDR1 SGDLS, CDR2 YYNGEE. The CDR3 runs to 16 residues. V lost 1 base, J lost 4 bases, and 5 bases stayed unmatched. For the CDR3, the DNA is TGTGCCAGCAGCGTACTAGCGGGAGGGCCGGGAGAGACCCAGTACTTC. Its protein product is CASSVLAGGPGETQYF.